This T cell receptor beta chain was recorded in a study of blood T cell repertoires in COVID-19. Across the study: Samples representing acute and convalescent COVID-19 were sourced from the United States, Italy and Spain. PBMCs, B-cell-depleted T cells, or T cells provided the cDNA or gDNA that made up the material.

Trimming shortened V by 2 bases and J by 5 bases, and 17 bases separated the two germline ends. The CDR3 contains 16 residues. CDR1 is KGHDR and CDR2 is SFDVKD in the germline V gene. Seattle cases were enrolled at active infection and followed longitudinally. A few counts support this clone. Methods used by the authors: Estimates of nucleated cell counts were drawn from the amplification of reference gene primers. Data came from immunoSEQ multiplex PCR; TCRdb stores just in-frame clones and leaves some out. The V and J calls and clone size were taken over from that table, and D and trimming were inferred from the DNA. The repertoire holds 55,000 to 75,000 clones, with about 80% as singletons.

The sequencing input was peripheral blood. The receptor was derived from a man aged 80 or over with COVID-19, enrolled during active disease. The chain combines TRBV24-1 with TRBJ2-5; TRBD2 is a possible D gene (5 bases). The CDR3 loop reads CATSDSRASLRETQYF. The CDR3 region has the DNA TGTGCCACCAGTGATTCGAGGGCTAGCCTCCGGGAGACCCAGTACTTC.